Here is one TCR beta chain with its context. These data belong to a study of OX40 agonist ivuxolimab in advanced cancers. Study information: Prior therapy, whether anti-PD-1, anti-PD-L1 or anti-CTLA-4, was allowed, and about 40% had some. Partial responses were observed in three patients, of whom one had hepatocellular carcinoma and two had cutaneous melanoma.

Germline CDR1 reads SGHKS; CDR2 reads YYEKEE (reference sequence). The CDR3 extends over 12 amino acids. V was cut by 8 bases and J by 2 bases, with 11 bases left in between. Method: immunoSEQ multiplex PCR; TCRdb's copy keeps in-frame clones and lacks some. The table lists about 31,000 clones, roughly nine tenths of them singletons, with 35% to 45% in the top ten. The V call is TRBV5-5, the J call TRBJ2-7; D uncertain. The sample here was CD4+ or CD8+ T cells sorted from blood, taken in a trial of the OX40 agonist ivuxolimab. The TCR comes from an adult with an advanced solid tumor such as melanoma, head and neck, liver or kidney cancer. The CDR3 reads CASHTEPYEQYF. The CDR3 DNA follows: TGTGCCAGTCACACTGAGCCCTACGAGCAGTACTTC.